Following are 16 T cell receptor beta chains from one sample sequenced in a study of neurological immune-mediated disorders. TCRdb reanalysed the 5' RACE reads using MiXCR and keeps one entry per CDR3 protein. The sample shows roughly 25,000 distinct CDR3 sequences, 6.7% of them seen only once. Sequenced material: PBMCs. The receptors come from a woman in her 40s in good health.

In this sample, this clonotype turned up many times. CDR3 sequence: CASTLTPRLSTDTQYF. The CDR3 coding sequence is TGTGCCAGCACCCTTACCCCCCGTCTGAGCACAGATACGCAGTATTTT. The chain carries TRBV27 and TRBJ2-3; D is unresolved. CDR3 length equals 16 residues. V gave up 7 bases and J gave up 0 bases, with 17 bases separating them. Germline loops: CDR1 MNHEY, CDR2 SMNVEV (reference sequence).

This clonotype was observed at least ten times. The V gene is TRBV7-9, the J gene TRBJ2-4; D ambiguous. CDR1 and CDR2 (germline): SEHNR, FQNEAQ (reference sequence). The CDR3 length is 13 residues. Between the trimmed V and J ends, which lost 3 bases and 8 bases, there was a span of 11 bases. This CDR3 is CASSLTGFDIQYF. The CDR3 region has the DNA TGTGCCAGCAGCTTGACTGGATTTGACATTCAGTACTTC.

This clonotype has at least ten counts. The chain has TRBV15 and TRBJ2-7, with 9 nucleotides matching TRBD1. Germline V gene lookup returns CDR1 LNHNV and CDR2 YYDKDF (reference sequence). Unmatched junction bases numbered 5, after V lost 7 bases and J lost 4 bases. The CDR3 totals 13 residues. The CDR3 region has the DNA TGTGCCACCACCCCGGGACAGGGTTACGAGCAGTACTTC. This encodes CATTPGQGYEQYF.

There are many counts of this clonotype. The chain is built from TRBV7-2 and TRBJ2-7; a possible D gene is TRBD1 (5 bases). V dropped 1 base and J dropped 2 bases, with 12 bases sitting between them. Looked up from germline, CDR1 is SGHTA and CDR2 is FQGNSA. The CDR3 consists of 15 residues. The CDR3 DNA reads as TGTGCCAGCAGCTTAGGACAGATTCCGACCTACGAGCAGTACTTC. Protein: CASSLGQIPTYEQYF.

This clonotype rates as medium-sized. The rearrangement joins TRBV7-9 to TRBJ1-1, with a tentative D call TRBD1 (6 bases). The V and J ends lost 4 bases and 4 bases respectively, with 13 bases between them. Germline values: CDR1 SEHNR, CDR2 FQNEAQ (reference sequence). The CDR3 runs to 14 residues. CDR3 region: CASSSTGPGTEAFF. CDR3 DNA sequence: TGTGCCAGCAGCTCTACAGGGCCTGGCACTGAAGCTTTCTTT.

In its sample, this clonotype was seen many times. DNA of the CDR3: TGCAGCGTCCGGCAGGGCACAGATACGCAGTATTTT. It specifies CSVRQGTDTQYF. V and J are TRBV29-1 and TRBJ2-3; D ambiguous. CDR1 SQVTM and CDR2 ANQGSEA come from the germline V gene. V shed 6 bases and J shed 1 base, with 8 bases lying between them. There are 12 residues in the CDR3.

This clonotype was recorded at least ten times. V is TRBV7-6 and J is TRBJ2-7; unclear D gene. Per germline, CDR1 SGHVS and CDR2 FNYEAQ. V lost 0 bases and J lost 3, with 12 bases in between. The length of the CDR3 is 15 residues. The CDR3 loop reads CASSLAVGSSYEQYF. As DNA, the CDR3 is TGTGCCAGCAGCTTAGCGGTTGGGTCTAGCTACGAGCAGTACTTC.

Ten or more counts support this clonotype. This rearrangement joins TRBV7-2 to TRBJ2-3, with D tentatively TRBD2 (6 bases). Trimming shortened V by 5 bases and J by 2 bases, and 14 bases separated the two germline ends. Germline V lookup: CDR1 SGHTA, CDR2 FQGNSA. The CDR3 is made up of 15 amino acids. The CDR3 nucleotides read TGTGCCAGCAGCCCGGAGGGCCGGGACACAGATACGCAGTATTTT. Translating gives CASSPEGRDTDTQYF.

This clonotype was picked up many times. Being one base from a much bigger clone, this may be a read error. The chain links TRBV5-6 to TRBJ2-2; 9 bases agree with TRBD1. Germline CDR1 SGHDT, CDR2 YYEEEE. The CDR3 is 16 amino acids. As DNA, the CDR3 is TGTGCCACCAGCCTCCGGGACAGGGTTCAACCCGGGGAGCTGTTTTTT. Translating it yields CATSLRDRVQPGELFF.

This clonotype has ten or more counts. V is TRBV27 and J is TRBJ2-1; weak D call: TRBD2 (6 bases). V shed 5 bases and J shed 8 bases, with 25 bases lying between them. The germline CDR1 and CDR2 sequences are MNHEY and SMNVEV (reference sequence). The length of the CDR3 is 17 residues. CDR3 amino acids: CASSPGWGVGNADEQFF. The CDR3 DNA reads as TGTGCCAGCAGTCCAGGATGGGGGGTCGGGAACGCGGATGAGCAGTTCTTC.

The sample holds many counts of this clonotype. The chain carries TRBV5-1 and TRBJ1-1, with D maybe TRBD1 (6 bases). V gave up 2 bases and J gave up 1 base, with 12 bases separating them. Looked up from germline, CDR1 is SGHRS and CDR2 is YFSETQ. The CDR3 length is 15 residues. In nucleotides, the CDR3 is TGCGCCAGCAGCTTAGATGGACAGTCGAACACTGAAGCTTTCTTT. It translates to CASSLDGQSNTEAFF. The full variable domain, its missing parts supplied by reference TRBV5-1 and TRBJ1-1, is KAGVTQTPRYLIKTRGQQVTLSCSPISGHRSVSWYQQTPGQGLQFLFEYFSETQRNKGNFPGRFSGRQFSNSRSEMNVSTLELGDSALYLCASSLDGQSNTEAFFGQGTRLTVV.

This clonotype was seen ten or more times. This chain links TRBV28 with TRBJ2-7; D is ambiguous. This CDR3 region has 15 residues. Deletions cut 2 bases from V and 0 bases from J, with 11 bases between. Germline CDR1 is MDHEN and CDR2 is SYDVKM. CDR3 sequence (DNA): TGTGCCAGCAGTTTAGATGCGACGCCCTCCTACGAGCAGTACTTC. It is translated as CASSLDATPSYEQYF.

Ten or more counts support this clonotype. The rearrangement joins TRBV28 to TRBJ1-4; D remains ambiguous. The CDR3 covers 14 residues. Germline CDR1 is MDHEN and CDR2 is SYDVKM. V shed 3 bases and J shed 4 bases, with 9 bases lying between them. The CDR3 DNA reads as TGTGCCAGCAGTTTGGCGGACGTTAATGAAAAACTGTTTTTT. Translated, it gives CASSLADVNEKLFF.

In this sample, this clonotype turned up many times. The chain recombines TRBV7-6 with TRBJ1-4, with TRBD1 identical over 8 bases. The germline V gene encodes CDR1 SGHVS and CDR2 FNYEAQ. V lost 4 bases and J lost 8; bases outside the gene matches: 9. This CDR3 is 15 amino acids long. CDR3 loop: CASSSGQEKAEKLFF. The CDR3 DNA reads TGTGCCAGCAGCTCGGGACAGGAGAAGGCGGAAAAACTGTTTTTT.

This clonotype was seen ten or more times. The V gene is TRBV12-3 or TRBV12-4, the J gene TRBJ2-1; maybe TRBD1 (6 bases). CDR3 length: 12 amino acids. The V end was cut by 7 bases, the J end by 8 bases, with 12 bases between. The CDR3 is CASNNREYEQFF. The DNA of the CDR3 is TGTGCCAGCAATAACAGGGAATATGAGCAGTTCTTC.

In its sample, this clonotype ranks as medium-sized (0.01 to 0.1%). The genes are TRBV5-5 and TRBJ2-5; D gene ambiguous. Between the trimmed V and J ends, which lost 4 bases and 0 bases, there was a span of 10 bases. Germline V lookup: CDR1 SGHKS, CDR2 YYEKEE (reference sequence). This CDR3 contains 14 residues. The CDR3 DNA sequence: TGTGCCAGCAGCCCTCTCCCGTACCAAGAGACCCAGTACTTC. Amino acid sequence: CASSPLPYQETQYF.